The TCR beta chain under discussion was sequenced for a study of T-cell reconstitution after alpha-beta-depleted transplantation in children. The V gene's germline CDR1 is SGHRS and CDR2 YFSETQ. The V and J ends lost 0 bases and 2 bases, in that order; junction bases with no gene match: 5. The CDR3 is made up of 15 amino acids. This sample's TCRbeta library carried unique molecular identifier barcodes. TCRdb used MiXCR to reprocess the PCR reads, holding one entry per CDR3 protein. The sample has around 100,000 distinct CDR3 sequences, over 9% seen once. In the case of this clonotype: What it binds is unknown.

Points from the study as a whole: There were reportedly several hundred expanded graft clones from which alpha-beta T cells came about two months after transplant.

The V gene is TRBV5-1, the J gene TRBJ2-7; 7 bases align to TRBD1. The receptor comes from a boy aged 2 to 10 with acute lymphoblastic leukemia, due to receive a stem cell transplant. The sequencing used PBMCs, collected before TCRalphabeta/CD19-depleted stem cell transplant. In DNA, the CDR3 is TGCGCCAGCAGCTTGGCCGGGACAGCACCCTACGAGCAGTACTTC. Residues: CASSLAGTAPYEQYF.